A selection of T cell receptor beta chains follows, all from one sample in a study of vaccination effects on CD4 cells after COVID-19. The antigens these receptors bind are not known. Clones were sequenced by immunoSEQ multiplex PCR, and TCRdb holds only the in-frame ones, with some missing. The repertoire holds some 68,000 clones, 75% to 90% seen once, with 10% to 15% in the top ten. The specimen comprised CD4+ T cells from PBMCs cultured with SARS-CoV-2 spike peptides, sampled before COVID-19 vaccination. These receptors were taken from a human donor who received a COVID-19 vaccine. The CDR3 runs from the conserved cysteine through the conserved F or W. The order of the fields is clone size, D gene, J gene, V gene, CDR3 protein, CDR3 DNA. The D gene is left open where the match is weak. Only part of the rows carry a size: once, few, many, or a class if the clone is expanded.

once - TRBJ2-5 TRBV7-2 CASSLILVETQYF TGTGCCAGCAGCTTAATTTTGGTAGAGACCCAGTACTTC
- - TRBJ2-2 TRBV5-6 CASLQVSANTGELFF TGTGCCAGCCTTCAGGTGTCTGCGAACACCGGGGAGCTGTTTTTT
- TRBD1 TRBJ1-2 TRBV2 CASSGQGNYGYTF TGTGCCAGCAGTGGACAGGGTAACTATGGCTACACCTTC
few - TRBJ2-3 TRBV5-8 CASPSLASFSTDTQYF TGTGCCAGCCCTTCCTTGGCATCCTTCAGCACAGATACGCAGTATTTT
- - TRBJ2-3 TRBV7-9 CASSLAIRQLFTDTQYF TGTGCCAGCAGCTTAGCCATCCGGCAACTATTCACAGATACGCAGTATTTT
- - TRBJ1-3 TRBV19 CASSTGDGIGVGTIYF TGTGCCAGTAGTACAGGGGACGGTATAGGAGTGGGCACCATATATTTT
- - TRBJ2-1 TRBV4-1 CASSQARSWGQFYNEQFF TGCGCCAGCAGCCAAGCGAGATCCTGGGGGCAATTCTACAATGAGCAGTTCTTC
- - TRBJ1-5 TRBV4-2 CASSQGQGITNQPQHF TGTGCCAGCAGCCAGGGACAAGGGATTACCAATCAGCCCCAGCATTTT
- - TRBJ2-2 TRBV27 CASKSQPRGTGELFF TGTGCCAGCAAATCTCAGCCCAGGGGCACCGGGGAGCTGTTTTTT
- - TRBJ2-3 TRBV7-3 CASSLSGTPQDTQYF TGTGCCAGCAGCTTGTCCGGGACACCTCAGGATACGCAGTATTTT
- TRBD1 TRBJ1-2 TRBV7-2 CASSSRTGAYGYTF TGTGCCAGCAGCTCCAGGACAGGCGCTTATGGCTACACCTTC
- - TRBJ2-2 TRBV30 CAWSSPWAGELFF TGTGCCTGGAGTTCGCCTTGGGCCGGGGAGCTGTTTTTT
few TRBD1 TRBJ1-1 TRBV30 CAWSHGQGATAFF TGTGCCTGGAGTCACGGACAGGGGGCAACAGCTTTCTTT
- TRBD2 TRBJ2-5 TRBV27 CASSSLLKRGDQETQYF TGTGCCAGCAGTTCCCTTTTGAAGCGGGGAGACCAAGAGACCCAGTACTTC
- - TRBJ1-1 TRBV5-8 CASSGPGSLNTEAFF TGTGCCAGCAGTGGGCCTGGCAGCCTGAACACTGAAGCTTTCTTT
- - TRBJ1-4 TRBV24-1 CATSDAGTVNEKLFF TGTGCCACCAGTGATGCCGGGACGGTTAATGAAAAACTGTTTTTT
- TRBD2 TRBJ2-5 TRBV5-1 CASSSIPLSGGGETQYF TGCGCCAGCAGCTCAATACCACTAAGCGGGGGAGGAGAGACCCAGTACTTC